The 14 T cell receptor beta chains below were found in one sample sequenced in a study of beta chain features in type 1 diabetes. Of the isolated RNA, all was reverse transcribed, and so the sequenced material was expressed TCRB transcripts. Produced via immunoSEQ multiplex PCR; TCRdb's table is partial and in-frame only. The sample has about 340,000 clones, 8% seen once; the top ten hold more than 0.4%. Material: central memory CD4+ T cells from blood. The receptors come from a young woman in good health.

This clone came up a few times. The CDR3: CASSLEPGGNQPQHF. The CDR3 DNA sequence: TGTGCCAGCAGCTTAGAGCCGGGAGGCAATCAGCCCCAGCATTTT. The V and J genes are TRBV11-2 and TRBJ1-5; D gene unclear. The V end lost 0 bases, the J end lost 2 bases, and 8 bases lay between the germline ends. The CDR3 is made up of 15 amino acids. Germline V gene data show CDR1 as SGHAT and CDR2 as FQNNGV.

This sequence joins TRBV28 and TRBJ2-7; 8 bases map to TRBD1. Germline V CDR1 and CDR2: MDHEN, SYDVKM. V shed 3 bases, J shed 2 bases, and the junction held 12 bases outside the gene matches. This CDR3 comprises 17 residues. CDR3 DNA sequence: TGTGCCAGCAGTTTTATTGTTCGAACAGGGGGAACCTACGAGCAGTACTTC. It is translated as CASSFIVRTGGTYEQYF.

This clone was seen a handful of times. The chain links TRBV6-6 to TRBJ1-5; D may be TRBD1 (6 bases). The CDR3 spans 12 residues. V was pared by 6 bases and J by 16 bases, with 19 bases between. The germline gives CDR1 MNHNY, CDR2 SVGAGI (reference sequence). CDR3 sequence (DNA): TGTGCCAGCAGCCGTGACAGGCGCCTTGTCCATTTT. Translating it yields CASSRDRRLVHF.

This rearrangement joins TRBV28 to TRBJ2-1, with 11 bases that match TRBD2. Germline V lookup: CDR1 MDHEN, CDR2 SYDVKM. This CDR3 has 18 amino acids. V lost 2 bases, J lost 0 bases, and 6 bases stayed unmatched. The CDR3 spells CASSLPLGLAGSYNEQFF. DNA of the CDR3: TGTGCCAGCAGTTTACCCCTAGGACTAGCGGGCTCCTACAATGAGCAGTTCTTC.

The chain carries TRBV6-5 and TRBJ2-5; no clear D. This CDR3 spans 15 amino acids. Trimming took 0 bases from V and 1 from J, leaving 9 bases between them. The germline CDR1 and CDR2 sequences are MNHEY and SVGAGI. The CDR3 sequence: CASSYSGRFQETQYF. The CDR3, as DNA: TGTGCCAGCAGTTACTCGGGTCGGTTCCAAGAGACCCAGTACTTC.

This clone has a single count. The gene calls are TRBV5-1 and TRBJ2-7; TRBD2 aligns across 10 bases. The V segment lost 1 base and the J segment 2 bases; nucleotides outside the gene matches: 9. This CDR3 contains 17 residues. Germline lookup yields CDR1 SGHRS and CDR2 YFSETQ. The CDR3 region has the DNA TGCGCCAGCAGCTTGCGGCCTAGCGGGGGTGAAACCTACGAGCAGTACTTC. Protein product: CASSLRPSGGETYEQYF.

This clone turned up a few times. This chain links TRBV9 with TRBJ2-7; tentative D call: TRBD1 (5 bases). From germline, CDR1 is SGDLS and CDR2 YYNGEE. The CDR3 extends over 15 amino acids. Trimming stripped 3 bases from V and 3 bases from J, with 16 bases between. The CDR3 DNA reads as TGTGCCAGCAGCGAGGTCGGTCACAGGATCTACGAGCAGTACTTC. Its translation: CASSEVGHRIYEQYF.

This chain uses TRBV11-2 with TRBJ2-5, with D unclear. The ends were cut back, 1 base at V and 5 bases at J, with 8 bases in the middle. CDR3 length equals 13 residues. CDR1 is SGHAT and CDR2 is FQNNGV in the germline V gene. This chain's CDR3 is CASSLVIRETQYF. The CDR3, as DNA: TGTGCCAGCAGCTTAGTAATCCGGGAGACCCAGTACTTC.

The table lists this clone with many counts. The rearrangement links TRBV5-6 to TRBJ1-1; D not certain. The CDR3 has 15 residues. Trimming removed 0 bases from V and 1 base from J, with 10 bases in between. CDR1 and CDR2 (germline): SGHDT, YYEEEE. Here the CDR3 DNA reads TGTGCCAGCAGCTTGGGGGTAAGACCGAACACTGAAGCTTTCTTT. Amino acid sequence: CASSLGVRPNTEAFF.

This clone turned up a few times. V is TRBV5-1 and J is TRBJ2-1, with a possible D match to TRBD2 (5 bases). The CDR3 sequence is 15 residues long. Trimming removed 4 bases at V and 0 bases at J, with 11 bases between. CDR1 SGHRS and CDR2 YFSETQ come from the germline V gene. CDR3 sequence reads: CASSVDYNSYNEQFF. CDR3 sequence (DNA): TGCGCCAGCAGCGTAGACTACAACTCCTACAATGAGCAGTTCTTC.

This clone was seen at least ten times. This sequence joins TRBV7-2 and TRBJ2-5; tentatively, D is TRBD2 (5 bases). CDR3 length: 13 amino acids. The V end was cut by 4 bases, the J end by 1 base, with 7 bases between. Germline V gene data show CDR1 as SGHTA and CDR2 as FQGNSA. CDR3 DNA: TGTGCCAGCAGCTCGAGGGCCCAAGAGACCCAGTACTTC. It translates to CASSSRAQETQYF.

This clone was seen many times. The chain combines TRBV11-3 with TRBJ2-1, with D possibly being TRBD2 (6 bases). The CDR3 has 13 residues. Germline V CDR1 and CDR2: SGHNT, YENEEA. Trimming removed 5 bases from V and 8 bases from J, with 13 bases in between. CDR3 sequence: CASSNRGGDEQFF. In DNA, the CDR3 is TGTGCCAGCAGCAATAGAGGCGGGGATGAGCAGTTCTTC.

This clone has a count of ten or more. This chain links TRBV7-9 with TRBJ2-5; D possibly corresponds to TRBD1 (6 bases). The V end lost 5 bases, the J end lost 2 bases, and 15 bases lay between the germline ends. This CDR3 region has 15 residues. Germline loops: CDR1 SEHNR, CDR2 FQNEAQ (reference sequence). In DNA, the CDR3 is TGTGCCAGCAGCCCCACAGGGACCATTCAAGAGACCCAGTACTTC. This translates into CASSPTGTIQETQYF.

The table lists this clone with a few counts. This sequence joins TRBV6-5 and TRBJ2-2; 13 nucleotides line up with TRBD2. The germline V gene has CDR1 MNHEY and CDR2 SVGAGI. The CDR3 runs 15 residues. Losses at the gene ends were 4 bases for V and 4 bases for J; bases not matched to a gene: 0. Here the CDR3 DNA reads TGTGCCAGCAGTTGGACTAGCGGGAGCACCGGGGAGCTGTTTTTT. This encodes CASSWTSGSTGELFF.